This TCR beta chain was profiled in a study of T cells after posttransplantation cyclophosphamide. This clone was seen at least ten times. Its antigen is still unknown. Germline V gene lookup returns CDR1 LNHDA and CDR2 SQIVND (reference sequence). The germline V and J ends were trimmed by 2 bases and 5 bases, with 9 bases remaining between them. This CDR3 is 13 amino acids long. Study results and caveats: Donor-recipient repertoire similarity was low at 1-2 months, rising over year one. Blood and skin or GI T cell repertoires showed limited TRB overlap. After PTCy, TRB diversity resembled that of CNI/methotrexate controls.

On the day of bone marrow donation, the related graft donor provided peripheral blood. Data came from immunoSEQ multiplex PCR; TCRdb stores just in-frame clones and leaves some out. In total the sample includes approximately 34,000 clones, none of them seen once. This chain joins TRBV19 and TRBJ1-1; D might be TRBD1 (5 bases). The sequence was collected from a woman aged 45-65 years in good health and a related stem cell transplant donor. Sequencing was performed on PBMCs. CDR3 nucleotide sequence: TGTGCCAGTAGTATACTCAGGGAAACTGAAGCTTTCTTT. Encoded protein: CASSILRETEAFF.